Below, 5 T cell receptor beta chains from the same sample are listed, as sequenced in a study of blood T cell repertoires in COVID-19. Clones were sequenced by immunoSEQ multiplex PCR, and TCRdb holds only the in-frame ones, with some missing. The profile covers roughly 200,000 clones, with 80% to 85% appearing a single time and around 4% taken by the ten largest. The sequenced material came from peripheral blood. The receptors here all came from a man aged 50 or older with active or convalescent COVID-19.

This clone turned up a few times. The rearrangement joins TRBV28 to TRBJ1-1, with 7 bases that match TRBD1. From germline, CDR1 is MDHEN and CDR2 SYDVKM. The CDR3 length is 15 residues. The trim removed 4 bases at V and 3 bases at J, leaving 8 bases unmatched. CDR3 in amino acids: CASSSPTGLYTEAFF. In nucleotides, the CDR3 is TGTGCCAGCAGTTCCCCGACAGGGTTGTACACTGAAGCTTTCTTT.

The chain joins TRBV19 to TRBJ2-7, with a possible D match to TRBD2 (5 bases). Trimming took off 3 bases at V and 3 bases at J, with 21 bases between the two ends. The length of the CDR3 is 17 residues. Germline CDR1 is LNHDA and CDR2 is SQIVND (reference sequence). The CDR3, as DNA: TGTGCCAGTAGTATCCCTCGGGAAGGCAGAGGAAACTACGAGCAGTACTTC. This codes for CASSIPREGRGNYEQYF.

The chain recombines TRBV6-6 with TRBJ2-2; D is uncertain. The CDR3 is 14 residues long. CDR1 MNHNY and CDR2 SVGAGI come from the germline V gene (reference sequence). V dropped 4 bases and J dropped 2 bases, with 8 bases sitting between them. CDR3 DNA: TGTGCCAGCAGTTCCCCAAAAAACACCGGGGAGCTGTTTTTT. The encoded protein is CASSSPKNTGELFF.

This clone was picked up one time. The V gene is TRBV6-5, the J gene TRBJ2-7; tentatively, D is TRBD1 (6 bases). Germline V gene sequence: CDR1 MNHEY, CDR2 SVGAGI. The CDR3 is 12 amino acids. V lost 9 bases, J lost 3 bases, and 12 bases lay in between. This chain's CDR3 is CASKAGVYEQYF. The CDR3 DNA follows: TGTGCCAGTAAGGCAGGGGTCTACGAGCAGTACTTC.

The V call is TRBV5-6, the J call TRBJ2-7; maybe TRBD1 (6 bases). CDR1 is SGHDT, CDR2 YYEEEE, per germline. The ends were cut back, 4 bases at V and 4 bases at J, with 15 bases in the middle. This CDR3 has 14 amino acids. The CDR3 sequence: CASSTPGQPYEQYF. The CDR3 DNA reads as TGTGCCAGCAGCACGCCGGGACAACCTTACGAGCAGTACTTC.